This is a list of T cell receptor beta chains from one sample in a study of CD8 T cells in ankylosing spondylitis. One entry per CDR3 protein results from TCRdb running MiXCR on the 5' RACE reads. Of 130,000 or so distinct CDR3 sequences in the sample, approximately 6.8% are singletons; the top ten hold 12%. The sequenced material came from blood, either unsorted or a sorted T cell fraction (not recorded which). The origin of the receptors is a male donor with ankylosing spondylitis or in good health (not recorded which). The CDR3 runs from the conserved cysteine through the conserved F or W. Each record gives: D gene, V gene, J gene, clone size, CDR3 length, CDR3 DNA, CDR3 protein. The D gene is left open where the match is weak. Size tells how often a clone was seen (once, few, many) or the class of an expanded clone, and some rows leave it out.

>.|TRBV7-9|TRBJ2-7|many|16
TGTGCCAGCAGCTCCTTTGGCGTAGGGGCAGTATACGAGCAGTACTTC
CASSSFGVGAVYEQYF
>.|TRBV9|TRBJ2-1|.|14
TGTGCCAGCAGCGCATTCGGGGCGTACAATGAGCAGTTCTTC
CASSAFGAYNEQFF
>TRBD1|TRBV28|TRBJ1-2|many|15
TGTGCCAGCAGTTTATACCGGGACAGGAACTATGGCTACACCTTC
CASSLYRDRNYGYTF
>.|TRBV20-1|TRBJ2-1|many|15
TGCAGTGCTAGAGATGAGCGGCCCTCCTACAATGAGCAGTTCTTC
CSARDERPSYNEQFF
>.|TRBV3-1|TRBJ2-1|few|15
TGTGCCAGCAGCCAAGATCTGGGGACCTACAATGAGCAGTTCTTC
CASSQDLGTYNEQFF
>TRBD1|TRBV12-3/TRBV12-4|TRBJ1-1|many|15
TGTGCCAGCACGTCGGGGACAGGGTCCTCCTTTGAAGCTTTCTTT
CASTSGTGSSFEAFF
>.|TRBV28|TRBJ2-7|many|18
TGTGCCAGCAGGAAGGACCAGGGCCGGGTGACTCCCCACTACGAGCAGTACTTC
CASRKDQGRVTPHYEQYF
>TRBD2|TRBV3-1|TRBJ2-1|many|17
TGTGCCAGCAGCCAAGAACCAGGGTCGATAGCGGGATATGAGCAGTTCTTC
CASSQEPGSIAGYEQFF
>TRBD2|TRBV20-1|TRBJ2-5|many|15
TGCAGTGCTCCCGGACTAGCGGGGTTACAAGAGACCCAGTACTTC
CSAPGLAGLQETQYF
>.|TRBV7-9|TRBJ1-3|many|13
TGTGCCAGCAGCTCCTCAGTAGGAAACACCATATATTTT
CASSSSVGNTIYF
>.|TRBV5-1|TRBJ1-4|many|19
TGCGCCAGCAGCTTGGTCGCCGGGGACGCTGGCCCGACTAATGAAAAACTGTTTTTT
CASSLVAGDAGPTNEKLFF
>.|TRBV7-9|TRBJ2-7|many|15
TGTGCCAGCAGCTTAGCGGAGCGGCAACCCTACGAGCAGTACTTC
CASSLAERQPYEQYF
>.|TRBV14|TRBJ2-1|.|16
TGTGCCAGCAGCCAGTTCAGGGGAGTCGTCACGGGTGAGCAGTTCTTC
CASSQFRGVVTGEQFF
>TRBD1|TRBV9|TRBJ2-7|many|16
TGTGCCAGCAGCCCAACGGGACAGCAGAGCTCCTACGAGCAGTACTTC
CASSPTGQQSSYEQYF
>.|TRBV11-2|TRBJ2-6|many|12
TGTGCCAGCAGCTTAAACGGCCACGTCCTGACTTTC
CASSLNGHVLTF
>TRBD2|TRBV20-1|TRBJ2-1|.|19
TGCAGTGCCCGCGGGCCGGGATGGATAGCGGGGAAGAACTACAATGAGCAGTTCTTC
CSARGPGWIAGKNYNEQFF
>.|TRBV7-3|TRBJ2-5|many|18
TGTGCCAGCAGCTTAATCCACTCGTCCTCTTTCTTCCCCGAGACCCAGTACTTC
CASSLIHSSSFFPETQYF
>TRBD2|TRBV7-2|TRBJ2-1|many|15
TGTGCCAGCAGCCTCTCTAGCGGGAGCTGGGGTGAGCAGTTCTTC
CASSLSSGSWGEQFF
>TRBD2|TRBV10-1|TRBJ2-3|many|14
TGCGCCAGCAGTGAGCCGGGGGGTATAGATACGCAGTATTTT
CASSEPGGIDTQYF
>TRBD1|TRBV6-1|TRBJ1-4|many|15
TGTGCCAGCAGCCAAGGGGACAGGGGGCTTGAAAAACTGTTTTTT
CASSQGDRGLEKLFF
>.|TRBV5-1|TRBJ2-1|many|13
TGCGCCAGCAGCCGCACGGGCAGTGGTGAGCAGTTCTTC
CASSRTGSGEQFF
>.|TRBV7-3|TRBJ2-5|many|14
TGTGCCAGCAGCTTAACGGGAGGACAAGAGACCCAGTACTTC
CASSLTGGQETQYF
>TRBD2|TRBV7-6|TRBJ2-5|many|17
TGTGCCAGCAGTACAACTAGCGGGGGCAATCGTCTTCAGACCCAGTACTTC
CASSTTSGGNRLQTQYF
>TRBD2|TRBV2|TRBJ2-3|many|15
TGTGCCAGCAGAGGGACTAGCGGGAGCACAGATACGCAGTATTTT
CASRGTSGSTDTQYF
>TRBD2|TRBV18|TRBJ2-1|many|14
TGTGCCAGCCTCCCTAGCGGGGGTCAGGGTGAGCAGTTCTTC
CASLPSGGQGEQFF
>TRBD2|TRBV12-3/TRBV12-4|TRBJ2-1|many|15
TGTGCCAGCAGTCCGCGCGGGGGGGCCTACAATGAGCAGTTCTTC
CASSPRGGAYNEQFF
>TRBD2|TRBV20-1|TRBJ2-1|many|14
TGCAGTGCCTATGGACTAGCGGATTACAATGAGCAGTTCTTC
CSAYGLADYNEQFF
>TRBD1|TRBV7-2|TRBJ2-1|many|11
TGTGCCAGCAGCAAAACAGGGGCGAAGTTCTTC
CASSKTGAKFF
>.|TRBV5-6|TRBJ2-7|.|14
TGTGCCAGCAGCCCCGGGACTTTTTACTACGAGCAGTACTTC
CASSPGTFYYEQYF
>.|TRBV5-1|TRBJ2-3|many|16
TGCGCCAGCAGCTTGGCGCCGGGACTTAGCACAGATACGCAGTATTTT
CASSLAPGLSTDTQYF
>.|TRBV7-2|TRBJ2-3|many|14
TGTGCCAGCAGCAACATAGCGAACACAGATACGCAGTATTTT
CASSNIANTDTQYF
>TRBD1|TRBV29-1|TRBJ2-1|many|15
TGCAGCGTTGAAGTGTGGACAGGGGGTCGGGATGAGCAGTTCTTC
CSVEVWTGGRDEQFF
>.|TRBV5-1|TRBJ1-6|many|13
TGCGCCAGCAGAGAGTCGCGAAATTCACCCCTCCACTTT
CASRESRNSPLHF
>.|TRBV7-9|TRBJ1-1|many|11
TGTGCCAGCAAGAGGGGGGTTGAAGCTTTCTTT
CASKRGVEAFF
>TRBD1|TRBV20-1|TRBJ1-5|many|15
TGCAGTGCTAGAGTTACAGGGGTGGGAAATCAGCCCCAGCATTTT
CSARVTGVGNQPQHF
>TRBD1|TRBV23-1|TRBJ2-5|.|15
TGCGCCAGCAGTCAGAGGACAGGGGGCCAAGAGACCCAGTACTTC
CASSQRTGGQETQYF
>TRBD1|TRBV7-3|TRBJ2-3|many|15
TGTGCCAGCAGCTCCCGGGACAGGGGCACAGATACGCAGTATTTT
CASSSRDRGTDTQYF